The rows below give T cell receptor beta chains drawn from one sample of a study of relationships among human T cell subsets. TCRdb used MiXCR to reprocess the multiplex PCR reads, holding one entry per CDR3 protein. The sample has 7,000 to 9,500 distinct CDR3 sequences, around 59% seen once. The specimen sequenced was memory T cells sorted from blood. These receptor sequences come from a man aged 35-49 years in good health. CDR3s include the opening cysteine and the closing phenylalanine or tryptophan. Each record gives: D gene, V gene, J gene, clone size, CDR3 DNA, CDR3 protein. D genes are given only for firm matches. Clone size is shown for a subset of rows, as once, few, many or a class of expanded clone.

>.|TRBV11-2|TRBJ1-1|few
TGTGCCAGCAGCTTCAGGGGTGGGACTTTCTTT
CASSFRGGTFF
>.|TRBV29-1|TRBJ1-2|.
TGCAGCGCACGCCGGGGGCATGGCTATGGCTACACCTTC
CSARRGHGYGYTF
>.|TRBV11-2|TRBJ2-3|.
TGTGCCAGCAGCTCCAGGGATGAGGCAGATACGCAGTATTTT
CASSSRDEADTQYF
>.|TRBV10-2|TRBJ1-4|.
TGCGCCAGCAGTGAAAAGGGGACAAATACAGGAGCCCGGGAAAAACTGTTTTTT
CASSEKGTNTGAREKLFF
>TRBD2|TRBV11-2|TRBJ2-5|few
TGTGCCAGCAGCCTCCCGGGGGGACGGGAGACCCAGTACTTC
CASSLPGGRETQYF
>.|TRBV11-2|TRBJ2-3|.
TGTGCCAGCAGCTCTCGGGACACTATTAGCACAGATACGCAGTATTTT
CASSSRDTISTDTQYF
>TRBD1|TRBV27|TRBJ2-5|.
TGTGCCAGCAGTATGGACAGGGTTTCGTCGGAGACCCAGTACTTC
CASSMDRVSSETQYF
>TRBD1|TRBV28|TRBJ1-1|.
TGTGCCAGCAGGTCCCCAGGGGGGGATGGCACTGAAGCTTTCTTT
CASRSPGGDGTEAFF
>.|TRBV10-3|TRBJ1-1|few
TGTGCCATCAGAGGGGGAACGAACACTGAAGCTTTCTTT
CAIRGGTNTEAFF
>.|TRBV20-1|TRBJ2-1|.
TGCAATATCCCTCGGGGGAACTCCTACAATGAGCAGTTCTTC
CNIPRGNSYNEQFF
>.|TRBV27|TRBJ1-1|.
TGTGCCAGCAGTTACAGGGAGGATCATACTGAAGCTTTCTTT
CASSYREDHTEAFF
>.|TRBV12-3/TRBV12-4|TRBJ1-1|medium-sized
TGTGCCAGTACGGTCGACATGAACACTGAAGCTTTCTTT
CASTVDMNTEAFF
>.|TRBV2|TRBJ1-6|.
TGTGCCAGATCGACACAAGCCTATAATTCACCCCTCCACTTT
CARSTQAYNSPLHF
>.|TRBV28|TRBJ2-7|.
TGTGCCAGCAGTTTACGGGTGGGCGAGCAGTACTTC
CASSLRVGEQYF
>.|TRBV28|TRBJ1-2|.
TGTGCCAGCAGTTCCGACCGGTATGGCTACACCTTC
CASSSDRYGYTF
>.|TRBV27|TRBJ1-6|.
TGTGCCAGCAGCGACAACCGGGCTCTTAATTCACCCCTCCACTTT
CASSDNRALNSPLHF
>.|TRBV14|TRBJ2-5|.
TGTGCCAGCAGCCCCCTATCCAGCTTAGAGACCCAGTACTTC
CASSPLSSLETQYF
>.|TRBV11-2|TRBJ2-3|.
TGTGCCAGCAGCTTCTTCCGGGGGCGGATAGATACGCAGTATTTT
CASSFFRGRIDTQYF
>TRBD1|TRBV7-9|TRBJ2-7|.
TGTGCCAGCAGCCGGCCAGGGGGACAGGGGAGGAACGAGCAGTACTTC
CASSRPGGQGRNEQYF
>.|TRBV28|TRBJ1-2|few
TGTGCCAGCAGTTTAGGGGTTGATGGCTACACCTTC
CASSLGVDGYTF
>TRBD1|TRBV19|TRBJ1-1|.
TGTGCCAGTAGCCCTGGACAGGGGAACACTGAAGCTTTCTTT
CASSPGQGNTEAFF
>.|TRBV10-3|TRBJ2-7|few
TGTGCCATCAGTGCGGGCAGGGGAAGCGACGAGCAGTACTTC
CAISAGRGSDEQYF
>.|TRBV30|TRBJ1-3|.
TGTGCCTGGGACAGCTCTGGAAACACCATATATTTT
CAWDSSGNTIYF
>.|TRBV5-4|TRBJ2-1|.
TGTGCCAGCAGCTTTGGGACCCATGACAATGAGCAGTTCTTC
CASSFGTHDNEQFF
>.|TRBV5-8|TRBJ1-5|.
TGTGCCAGCAGCCCCGAGGGGTATAGCAATCAGCCCCAGCATTTT
CASSPEGYSNQPQHF
>TRBD2|TRBV29-1|TRBJ2-3|.
TGCAGCGCCGACTCCGGGACTAGCGGCTCAGATACGCAGTATTTT
CSADSGTSGSDTQYF
>.|TRBV10-3|TRBJ1-1|.
TGTGCCATCAGTGCTACGACAGATAGCGCTTTCTTT
CAISATTDSAFF
>.|TRBV7-9|TRBJ2-5|.
TGTGCCAGCAGCTTGGGAGACCAGACCCTAGAGACCCAGTACTTC
CASSLGDQTLETQYF
>TRBD1|TRBV5-1|TRBJ1-1|.
TGCGCCAGCAGACAGGGGACTGAAGCTTTCTTT
CASRQGTEAFF
>TRBD2|TRBV27|TRBJ2-5|.
TGTGCCAGCAGCTTAGGACTAGCGGAAGAGACCCAGTACTTC
CASSLGLAEETQYF
>.|TRBV4-1|TRBJ2-1|few
TGCGCCAGCAGCCAAGCCCCGTCGCTTACTTACAATGAGCAGTTCTTC
CASSQAPSLTYNEQFF
>TRBD1|TRBV7-9|TRBJ2-5|.
TGTGCCAGCAGCTTACGTTCGCTGGGCTTACACGGACAGACAGGGAATAAAGAGACCCAGTACTTC
CASSLRSLGLHGQTGNKETQYF
>.|TRBV5-1|TRBJ2-1|.
TGCGCCAGCAGCTTGGAAGATGGGAGCAGAGATGAGCAGTTCTTC
CASSLEDGSRDEQFF
>.|TRBV7-2|TRBJ2-1|.
TGTGCCAGCAGCTTGTCGGGCAGTGGACTCCTAAATGAGCAGTTCTTC
CASSLSGSGLLNEQFF
>TRBD2|TRBV28|TRBJ2-3|.
TGTGCCAGCAGTAGCGGGGGGGCCAAAGATACGCAGTATTTT
CASSSGGAKDTQYF
>.|TRBV11-2|TRBJ2-5|few
TGTGCCAGCAGCTTAGGAGGACTACAAGAGACCCAGTACTTC
CASSLGGLQETQYF
>.|TRBV28|TRBJ1-4|once
TGTGCCACCCAAAAGGGAAATGAAAAACTGTTTTTT
CATQKGNEKLFF
>.|TRBV7-8|TRBJ1-4|few
TGTGCCAGCAGCCGACGGGGGGAGGGGCGTGGTGAAAAACTGTTTTTT
CASSRRGEGRGEKLFF
>.|TRBV6-1|TRBJ2-1|.
TGTGCCAGCCCGGGAGAGTACAATGAGCAGTTCTTC
CASPGEYNEQFF
>TRBD2|TRBV28|TRBJ2-7|.
TGTGCCAGCAGCCCCGGACTAGCGGGGACCTACGAGCAGTACTTC
CASSPGLAGTYEQYF
>.|TRBV6-5|TRBJ2-3|few
TGTGCCAGCAGTCGCAGGGGTGCAGATACGCAGTATTTT
CASSRRGADTQYF
>TRBD2|TRBV20-1|TRBJ2-3|few
TGCAGTGCTAGAGACCTGGGACTAGTCCACACAGATACGCAGTATTTT
CSARDLGLVHTDTQYF
>TRBD2|TRBV10-3|TRBJ2-3|.
TGTGCCATCAGTACGGGCCAGCGGGGGGCCACAGATACGCAGTATTTT
CAISTGQRGATDTQYF
>TRBD1|TRBV29-1|TRBJ2-1|.
TGCAGCGTCAGGGGGTACAATGAGCAGTTCTTC
CSVRGYNEQFF
>.|TRBV11-2|TRBJ1-1|.
TGTGCCAGCAGCTTAGGGGCAGGGCCAGCTTTCTTT
CASSLGAGPAFF
>.|TRBV11-2|TRBJ2-2|.
TGTGCCAGCAGCTTAGCCGGAGGGCCAACCGGGGAGCTGTTTTTT
CASSLAGGPTGELFF
>.|TRBV6-5|TRBJ1-5|.
TGTGCCAGCAGTCCAAAATCAGGGTTCATTAATCAGCCCCAGCATTTT
CASSPKSGFINQPQHF
>.|TRBV11-2|TRBJ2-5|few
TGTGCCAGCAGCTTAGCCCGGATTGGAGCGGCCGAGACCCAGTACTTC
CASSLARIGAAETQYF
>TRBD2|TRBV7-8|TRBJ2-1|.
TGTGCCAGCAGCTTAATGCGGGGCAGCGGGGGCGTAATTAATGAGCAGTTCTTC
CASSLMRGSGGVINEQFF
>.|TRBV7-9|TRBJ2-6|.
TGTGCCAGCAGCCCAGGGCGTCGTGGGGCCAACGTCCTGACTTTC
CASSPGRRGANVLTF
>.|TRBV10-3|TRBJ1-4|few
TGTGCCATCAGCCGGGAGTACAATGAAAAACTGTTTTTT
CAISREYNEKLFF
>TRBD2|TRBV20-1|TRBJ2-3|few
TGCAGTGCTAGCTACAGTTCTGGACTAGCGGGGGGCTACACAGATACGCAGTATTTT
CSASYSSGLAGGYTDTQYF